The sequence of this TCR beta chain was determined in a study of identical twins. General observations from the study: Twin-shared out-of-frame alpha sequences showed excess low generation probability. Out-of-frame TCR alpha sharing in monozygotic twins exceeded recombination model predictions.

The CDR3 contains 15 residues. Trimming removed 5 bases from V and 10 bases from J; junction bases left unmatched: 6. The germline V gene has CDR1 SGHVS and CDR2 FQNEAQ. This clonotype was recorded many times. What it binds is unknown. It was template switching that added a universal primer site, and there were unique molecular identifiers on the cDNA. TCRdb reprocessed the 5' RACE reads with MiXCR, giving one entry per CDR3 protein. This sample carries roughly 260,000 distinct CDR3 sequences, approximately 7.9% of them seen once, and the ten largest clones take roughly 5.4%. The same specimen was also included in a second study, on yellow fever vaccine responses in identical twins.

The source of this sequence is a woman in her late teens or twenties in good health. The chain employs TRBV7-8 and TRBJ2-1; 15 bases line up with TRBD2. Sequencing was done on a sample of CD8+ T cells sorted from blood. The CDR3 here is CASSIGTSGGTEQFF. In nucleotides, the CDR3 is TGTGCCAGCAGCATCGGGACTAGCGGGGGGACAGAGCAGTTCTTC.